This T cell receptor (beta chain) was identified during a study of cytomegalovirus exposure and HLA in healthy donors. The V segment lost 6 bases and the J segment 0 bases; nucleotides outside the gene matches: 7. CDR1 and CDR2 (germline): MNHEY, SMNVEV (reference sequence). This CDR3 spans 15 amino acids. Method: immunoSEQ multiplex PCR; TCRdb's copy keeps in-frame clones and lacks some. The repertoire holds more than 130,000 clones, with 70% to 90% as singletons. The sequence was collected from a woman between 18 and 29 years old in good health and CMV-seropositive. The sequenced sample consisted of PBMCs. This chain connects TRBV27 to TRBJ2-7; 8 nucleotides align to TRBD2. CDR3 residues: CASRSLAEGSYEQYF. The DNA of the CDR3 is TGTGCCAGCAGGTCACTAGCGGAGGGCTCCTACGAGCAGTACTTC.